The subject of this entry is one T cell receptor (beta chain). Only in-frame clones appear in the TCRdb table, and some are missing; sequencing was by immunoSEQ multiplex PCR. This table has roughly 120,000 clones, roughly 91% appearing once. These data are taken from a study of T cell responses to AZD1222 COVID-19 vaccine. The CDR3 totals 15 residues. Looked up from germline, CDR1 is SGDLS and CDR2 is YYNGEE. V was shortened by 0 bases and J by 3 bases, with 10 bases between the two germline ends. The TCR comes from an adult who received the AZD1222 COVID-19 vaccine. The chain combines TRBV9 with TRBJ1-3; D is ambiguous. The sequencing here drew on peripheral blood, taken 28 days after the second AZD1222 dose. The DNA for the CDR3 is TGTGCCAGCAGCGTAGGCAGTTCGGGTGGAAACACCATATATTTT. Protein product: CASSVGSSGGNTIYF.